The 22 T cell receptor beta chains listed next were all sequenced from one sample in a study of blood T cells in healthy people across ages. A sample-barcoded 5' primer and a J-beta primer mix were used in a second PCR of roughly 6 to 12 cycles. TCRdb re-analysed the 5' RACE reads in MiXCR, keeping a single row per CDR3 protein. The sample has approximately 350,000 distinct CDR3 sequences; roughly half are singletons. Sequencing was carried out using blood. The receptors here all came from a man aged 60 to 75 in good health.

In this sample, this clonotype turned up once. J is TRBJ2-3 and V is TRBV18, with TRBD2 matching over 7 bases. The germline CDR1 and CDR2 sequences are KGHSH and LQKENI. There are 15 residues in the CDR3. V shed 1 base, J shed 5 bases, and the junction held 6 bases outside the gene matches. Written as DNA, the CDR3 is TGTGCCAGCTCACCACAGGGCTCGGGGGGAGATACGCAGTATTTT. Protein product: CASSPQGSGGDTQYF.

This clonotype was seen a few times. The chain has TRBV21-1 and TRBJ1-2; no DNA check was done on the table's D call, TRBD1. TRBV21-1 is reported as a pseudogene. The CDR3 loop spans 13 amino acids. CDR3 residues: CASSKTPGRGYTF. The DNA of the CDR3 is TGTGCCAGCAGCAAAACCCCGGGCCGGGGCTACACCTTC.

J is TRBJ2-7 and V is TRBV7-2; 7 nucleotides match TRBD2. The end of the DNA aligns better with TRBJ2-5, so the J call may be wrong. The CDR3 is made up of 13 amino acids. Germline V lookup: CDR1 SGHTA, CDR2 FQGNSA. CDR3 sequence reads: CASSSPGRETQYF. CDR3 sequence (DNA): TGTGCCAGCAGCTCCCCCGGGAGGGAGACCCAGTACTTC.

The V gene is TRBV24-1, the J gene TRBJ2-5; D unclear. V lost 2 bases and J 1 base, leaving 10 bases between the germline ends. The CDR3 is made up of 15 amino acids. The germline V gene encodes CDR1 KGHDR and CDR2 SFDVKD. CDR3: CATSDSMGTQETQYF. As DNA, the CDR3 is TGTGCCACCAGTGATTCCATGGGTACCCAAGAGACCCAGTACTTC.

This chain links TRBV28 with TRBJ2-1; D possibly corresponds to TRBD1 (5 bases). V was cut by 8 bases and J by 9 bases, with 8 bases left in between. The germline V gene encodes CDR1 MDHEN and CDR2 SYDVKM. The CDR3 has 10 residues. The CDR3 reads CASGHGEQFF. The CDR3 DNA sequence: TGTGCCAGCGGACATGGTGAGCAGTTCTTC.

The rearrangement joins TRBV11-1 to TRBJ2-5, with D maybe TRBD1 (5 bases). The ends were cut back, 5 bases at V and 5 bases at J, with 27 bases in the middle. From germline, CDR1 is SGHAT and CDR2 FQDESV (reference sequence). This CDR3 spans 18 amino acids. The CDR3 DNA reads as TGTGCCAGCAGCGATAGGGTGTGGGGCTTAAGGAGAGGCGAGACCCAGTACTTC. Its protein product is CASSDRVWGLRRGETQYF.

CDR3 DNA sequence: TGTGCCAGCAGTTACGGGCCTACCTACGAGCAGTACTTC. This gives the protein CASSYGPTYEQYF. This chain links TRBV6-2 or TRBV6-3 with TRBJ2-7; D uncertain. Germline CDR1 and CDR2: MNHEY and SVGEGT. The CDR3 runs to 13 residues. The V and J ends lost 2 bases and 2 bases respectively, with 7 bases between them.

A few counts support this clonotype. The V call is TRBV20-1, the J call TRBJ2-5; tentative D call: TRBD2 (6 bases). Looked up from germline, CDR1 is DFQATT and CDR2 is SNEGSKA (reference sequence). V lost 7 bases and J lost 5, with 23 bases in between. The CDR3 consists of 15 residues. CDR3 residues: CSGEGAGSGLETQYF. CDR3 DNA: TGCAGTGGGGAAGGGGCGGGAAGCGGATTGGAGACCCAGTACTTC.

The genes are TRBV15 and TRBJ2-1; D gene uncertain. Germline V lookup: CDR1 LNHNV, CDR2 YYDKDF (reference sequence). The V end lost 0 bases, the J end lost 0 bases, and 6 bases lay between the germline ends. The CDR3 is made up of 15 amino acids. This chain's CDR3 is CATSRDNPSYNEQFF. The CDR3 DNA reads as TGTGCCACCAGCAGAGATAACCCCTCCTACAATGAGCAGTTCTTC.

This rearrangement joins TRBV7-8 to TRBJ2-7, with D maybe TRBD1 (5 bases). The CDR3 contains 13 residues. CDR1 is SGHVS and CDR2 is FQNEAQ in the germline V gene. V was shortened by 5 bases and J by 11 bases, with 19 bases between the two germline ends. The CDR3: CASSKDFQGGEYF. CDR3 DNA: TGTGCCAGCAGCAAAGATTTCCAGGGCGGAGAGTACTTC.

This clonotype appeared a few times. This chain connects TRBV29-1 to TRBJ2-7; no clear D gene. V lost 4 bases and J lost 0, with 7 bases in between. Germline CDR1 and CDR2: SQVTM and ANQGSEA. The CDR3 contains 12 residues. CDR3 sequence: CSVVRDSYEQYF. CDR3 nucleotides: TGCAGCGTTGTCCGTGACTCCTACGAGCAGTACTTC.

This rearrangement joins TRBV20-1 to TRBJ2-5, with TRBD2 matching over 10 bases. Looked up from germline, CDR1 is DFQATT and CDR2 is SNEGSKA (reference sequence). The CDR3 sequence is 17 residues long. V trimming: 6 bases; J trimming: 0 bases; junction bases outside the gene matches: 13. The DNA of the CDR3 is TGCAGTGCCCGGAGGGGTAGCGGGGGGCCTAACCAAGAGACCCAGTACTTC. Its protein product is CSARRGSGGPNQETQYF.

In the case of this clonotype: A read error may account for a junction end that differs from germline. This chain links TRBV7-9 with TRBJ2-3; 7 nucleotides agree with TRBD2. Germline loops: CDR1 SEHNR, CDR2 FQNEAQ (reference sequence). This CDR3 spans 15 amino acids. The DNA of the CDR3 is TGTGCCGGCAGCTTAGCGACTAGCAGTACAGATACGCAGTATTTT. Translation: CAGSLATSSTDTQYF.

This clonotype showed up just once. The CDR3 protein is CATSRTGGSTDTQYF. The CDR3 DNA follows: TGTGCCACCAGCCGTACCGGGGGTAGCACAGATACGCAGTATTTT. The chain is built from TRBV15 and TRBJ2-3; D may be TRBD2 (6 bases). The germline V gene encodes CDR1 LNHNV and CDR2 YYDKDF (reference sequence). V was pared by 5 bases and J by 0 bases, with 12 bases between. The CDR3 has 15 amino acids.

As regards this clonotype: This may be a read error, as it is one base from a much larger clone. The J gene is TRBJ2-7, the V gene TRBV4-3; TRBD1 matches 7 bases. Germline CDR1 and CDR2: LGHNA and YSLEER. The CDR3 is made up of 14 amino acids. In nucleotides, the CDR3 is TGCGCCAGCAGCCAAGGTAGACAGGGCTACGGGCAGTACTTC. Its translation: CASSQGRQGYGQYF.

In its sample, this clonotype was seen a few times. The genes are TRBV5-8 and TRBJ2-7, with no clear D. From germline, CDR1 is SGHTS and CDR2 YDEGEE. The ends were cut back, 4 bases at V and 6 bases at J, with 14 bases in the middle. The CDR3 consists of 13 residues. DNA for the CDR3: TGTGCCAGCAGCCCCGGAATAGGACGCGAGCAGTACTTC. Translated: CASSPGIGREQYF.

This clonotype appeared a few times. V gene TRBV20-1 combines with J gene TRBJ2-3; D ambiguous. The ends were cut back, 6 bases at V and 0 bases at J, with 10 bases in the middle. This CDR3 is built from 13 residues. In germline, CDR1 is DFQATT, CDR2 SNEGSKA (reference sequence). CDR3 in amino acids: CSAVGQSTDTQYF. As DNA, the CDR3 is TGCAGTGCAGTCGGCCAAAGCACAGATACGCAGTATTTT.

The chain recombines TRBV7-9 with TRBJ2-3; D possibly corresponds to TRBD2 (6 bases). This CDR3 contains 14 residues. Germline-derived CDR1 and CDR2 are SEHNR and FQNEAQ (reference sequence). Trimming removed 5 bases at V and 4 bases at J, with 13 bases between. In nucleotides, the CDR3 is TGTGCCAGCAGCCCCCGGGACTTCGCAGATACGCAGTATTTT. Translated, it gives CASSPRDFADTQYF.

This clonotype was detected only a few times. The V call is TRBV20-1, the J call TRBJ1-2; D possibly corresponds to TRBD1 (6 bases). CDR1 is DFQATT and CDR2 is SNEGSKA in the germline V gene (reference sequence). The CDR3 totals 15 residues. Trimming removed 2 bases from V and 2 bases from J, with 15 bases in between. The DNA of the CDR3 is TGCAGTGCTAGAACGGTTGGGACAATAAACTATGGCTACACCTTC. It encodes CSARTVGTINYGYTF.

In regard to this clonotype: This may come from a read error, since a much larger clone is one base off. The V gene is TRBV29-1, the J gene TRBJ2-7; 10 nucleotides line up with TRBD1. The CDR3 is 12 amino acids. CDR1 and CDR2 (germline): SQVTM, ANQGSEA. V lost 4 bases and J lost 5; bases outside the gene matches: 2. CDR3 region: CSVGTGGHEQYF. In nucleotides, the CDR3 is TGCAGCGTTGGGACAGGGGGGCACGAGCAGTACTTC.

With regard to this clonotype: A junction boundary mismatches the germline segment, possibly from a read error. The J gene is TRBJ1-4, the V gene TRBV6-5; 7 nucleotides match TRBD1. Germline V lookup: CDR1 MNHEY, CDR2 SVGAGI. There are 15 residues in the CDR3. CDR3 in amino acids: CASSYSGTANEELFF. The CDR3 bases are TGTGCCAGCAGTTACTCCGGGACAGCTAATGAAGAACTGTTTTTT.

This CDR3 reads CASSQDGHNEKLFF. The CDR3 coding sequence is TGTGCCAGCAGCCAAGACGGTCACAATGAAAAACTGTTTTTT. This rearrangement joins TRBV4-2 to TRBJ1-4; D is uncertain. The germline CDR1 and CDR2 sequences are LGHNA and YNFKEQ. The CDR3 has 14 residues. The V and J ends lost 0 bases and 5 bases respectively, with 7 bases between them.